Presented here are 19 T cell receptor beta chains from one specimen sequenced in a study of blood T cells in healthy people across ages. A J-beta primer mix and a sample-barcoded 5' primer were used in a second PCR of about 7 to 12 cycles. Each CDR3 protein is one row after TCRdb ran MiXCR on the 5' RACE reads. Found here are 850,000 or so distinct CDR3 sequences, under 35% of them singletons; the top ten hold about 18%. Sequencing was carried out using blood. The receptors derive from a woman aged 80 or older in good health.

In this sample, this clonotype turned up many times. This chain links TRBV7-8 with TRBJ2-7; D not resolved. CDR1 and CDR2 (germline): SGHVS, FQNEAQ. Trimming took 4 bases from V and 4 from J, leaving 5 bases between them. CDR3 length: 11 amino acids. The CDR3 loop reads CASSWQYEQYF. In DNA, the CDR3 is TGTGCCAGCAGCTGGCAGTACGAGCAGTACTTC.

This clonotype was seen many times. This chain joins TRBV20-1 and TRBJ1-2; D gene unclear. V gave up 6 bases and J gave up 3 bases, with 14 bases separating them. The CDR3 contains 13 residues. The germline gives CDR1 DFQATT, CDR2 SNEGSKA (reference sequence). CDR3 in amino acids: CSAVLGGDYGYTF. Here the CDR3 DNA reads TGCAGTGCCGTCCTAGGCGGAGACTATGGCTACACCTTC.

Worth noting for this clonotype: The germline gene is not matched at one end of the junction; a read error may be the cause. The J gene is TRBJ2-4, the V gene TRBV5-4; unclear D gene. The germline CDR1 and CDR2 sequences are SGHNT and YYREEE (reference sequence). The CDR3 length is 15 residues. The CDR3 nucleotides read TGTGCCAGCAGCCAAGACTCAAACGGCAAGAACACTCAGTACTTC. Amino acids: CASSQDSNGKNTQYF.

Comment on this clonotype: This may be a read error: a much more frequent sequence differs by one nucleotide. The V and J genes are TRBV5-5 and TRBJ2-1, with D possibly matching TRBD2 (7 bases). V lost 0 bases, J lost 10 bases, and 17 bases lay in between. Per germline, CDR1 SGHKS and CDR2 YYEKEE (reference sequence). The CDR3 has 15 amino acids. The CDR3 DNA sequence: TGTGCCAGCAGCTTGGAGGGGGGGTTTCGTAAAGAGCAGTTCTTC. It codes for CASSLEGGFRKEQFF.

This clonotype has more than one count but fewer than ten. The chain uses TRBV5-1 and TRBJ1-1, with D unresolved. Germline V gene lookup returns CDR1 SGHRS and CDR2 YFSETQ. The CDR3 extends over 14 amino acids. V was trimmed by 2 bases and J by 4 bases, leaving 12 bases between them. Here the CDR3 reads CASSFTTSPTEAFF. The CDR3 nucleotides read TGCGCCAGCAGCTTCACGACATCCCCCACTGAAGCTTTCTTT.

The chain carries TRBV5-5 and TRBJ1-6; TRBD1 matches at 12 bases. The trim removed 8 bases at V and 8 bases at J, leaving 8 bases unmatched. The V gene's germline CDR1 is SGHKS and CDR2 YYEKEE (reference sequence). CDR3 size: 15 residues. The CDR3 region has the DNA TGTGCCAGTTCGGGACAGGGGGCGCGGGATTCACCCCTCCACTTT. Its protein is CASSGQGARDSPLHF. Drawing the rest from reference TRBV5-5 and TRBJ1-6, the complete variable domain is DAGVTQSPTHLIKTRGQQVTLRCSPISGHKSVSWYQQVLGQGPQFIFQYYEKEERGRGNFPDRFSARQFPNYSSELNVNALLLGDSALYLCASSGQGARDSPLHFGNGTRLTVT.

The chain employs TRBV7-8 and TRBJ2-3, with a possible D match to TRBD1 (6 bases). Trimming removed 1 base at V and 7 bases at J, with 9 bases between. Germline CDR1 and CDR2: SGHVS and FQNEAQ. The CDR3 loop spans 13 amino acids. The CDR3 here is CASSLGGQNTQYF. Written as DNA, the CDR3 is TGTGCCAGCAGCTTAGGGGGACAAAATACGCAGTATTTT.

In its sample, this clonotype was seen many times. The rearrangement links TRBV4-3 to TRBJ2-7, with D possibly matching TRBD1 (6 bases). CDR3 length equals 13 residues. V lost 4 bases and J 4 bases, leaving 11 bases between the germline ends. The germline V gene has CDR1 LGHNA and CDR2 YSLEER. The CDR3 coding sequence is TGCGCCAGCAGCCTTAACACAGGGTACGAGCAGTACTTC. As protein: CASSLNTGYEQYF.

The J gene is TRBJ1-5, the V gene TRBV15; weak D call: TRBD1 (5 bases). The CDR3 has 15 residues. Trimming removed 2 bases at V and 0 bases at J, with 8 bases between. From germline, CDR1 is LNHNV and CDR2 YYDKDF (reference sequence). The CDR3 reads CATSRQTDSNQPQHF. Here the CDR3 DNA reads TGTGCCACCAGCAGACAGACAGATAGCAATCAGCCCCAGCATTTT.

This clonotype came up many times. The chain combines TRBV7-2 with TRBJ1-1; no clear D gene. The CDR3 is made up of 15 amino acids. The V gene's germline CDR1 is SGHTA and CDR2 FQGNSA. The V end was cut by 1 base, the J end by 0 bases, with 9 bases between. The DNA for the CDR3 is TGTGCCAGCAGCTTAGTCCCAGTTATGAACACTGAAGCTTTCTTT. The encoded protein is CASSLVPVMNTEAFF.

This clonotype was picked up many times. The V call is TRBV7-2, the J call TRBJ1-5, with 9 bases identical to TRBD1. The CDR3 is 20 residues long. The J segment lost 6 bases and the V segment lost 1 base, leaving 19 bases of the junction unmatched. Per germline, CDR1 SGHTA and CDR2 FQGNSA. CDR3 region: CASSLGPWDRVGGGGQPQHF. CDR3 sequence (DNA): TGTGCCAGCAGCTTAGGCCCCTGGGACAGGGTAGGGGGAGGAGGTCAGCCCCAGCATTTT.

About this clonotype itself: This clone may be a read error of a much larger clone one base away. This chain uses TRBV29-1 with TRBJ2-7, with 7 bases lining up with TRBD1. Germline CDR1 reads SQVTM; CDR2 reads ANQGSEA. There are 11 residues in the CDR3. The chain's CDR3 is CGVESGGEQYF. CDR3 nucleotides: TGCGGCGTTGAGTCAGGGGGCGAGCAGTACTTC.

This clonotype was found many times. This chain links TRBV3-1 with TRBJ2-3; D may correspond to TRBD1 or TRBD2 (5 bases each). CDR1 LGHDT and CDR2 YNNKEL come from the germline V gene (reference sequence). The CDR3 totals 14 residues. V was pared by 5 bases and J by 2 bases, with 11 bases between. The CDR3 DNA sequence: TGTGCCAGCAGCTTCGGGACCCTCACAGATACGCAGTATTTT. Translation gives CASSFGTLTDTQYF.

This clonotype was seen repeatedly, ten times or more. The V and J genes are TRBV5-6 and TRBJ2-7; 9 nucleotides line up with TRBD1. The trim removed 5 bases at V and 2 bases at J, leaving 8 bases unmatched. Looked up from germline, CDR1 is SGHDT and CDR2 is YYEEEE. The CDR3 is made up of 15 amino acids. This chain's CDR3 is CASRWTGDLTYEQYF. The CDR3 nucleotides read TGTGCCAGCAGATGGACAGGGGACCTCACCTACGAGCAGTACTTC.

This clonotype was observed at least ten times. The chain combines TRBV20-1 with TRBJ1-2, with unresolved D. This CDR3 is 16 amino acids long. Germline V gives CDR1 DFQATT, CDR2 SNEGSKA (reference sequence). Trimming shortened V by 3 bases and J by 2 bases, and 19 bases separated the two germline ends. This CDR3 reads CSASIGRPTPNYGYTF. The CDR3 nucleotides read TGCAGTGCTAGTATAGGCAGGCCGACCCCAAACTATGGCTACACCTTC.

This clonotype was picked up many times. This chain links TRBV27 with TRBJ1-2; the D gene is possibly TRBD1 (6 bases). Germline loops: CDR1 MNHEY, CDR2 SMNVEV (reference sequence). This CDR3 spans 13 amino acids. V dropped 6 bases and J dropped 4 bases, with 12 bases sitting between them. In nucleotides, the CDR3 is TGTGCCAGCAGATCCTCAGGGGCCTATGGCTACACCTTC. Amino acid sequence: CASRSSGAYGYTF.

The table lists this clonotype with a few counts. The chain couples TRBV5-1 to TRBJ1-2, with 9 bases fitting TRBD1. The CDR3 totals 14 residues. Germline V lookup: CDR1 SGHRS, CDR2 YFSETQ. J was trimmed by 7 bases and V by 1 base; bases with no gene match: 5. The DNA for the CDR3 is TGCGCCAGCAGCTTGCTTGGACAGGGGTTTGGCTACACCTTC. Amino acid sequence: CASSLLGQGFGYTF.

For this clonotype: A much larger clone sits a single nucleotide away, making a read error possible. This chain connects TRBV9 to TRBJ2-5; possible D gene TRBD1, 5 bases. The J call may be mistaken, given a closer DNA end match to TRBJ2-7. Germline lookup yields CDR1 SGDLS and CDR2 YYNGEE. The CDR3 consists of 17 residues. The CDR3 nucleotides read TGTGCCAGCAGCGCAACATTAGGGGCGACGTGTACCTACGAGCAGTACTTC. Protein: CASSATLGATCTYEQYF.

The gene calls are TRBV7-2 and TRBJ1-5; no definite D call. From germline, CDR1 is SGHTA and CDR2 FQGNSA. The V gene lost 4 bases and the J gene lost 6 bases, with 19 bases spanning the gap. The CDR3 loop spans 16 amino acids. The CDR3 region is CASSSGTRSRGQPQHF. The DNA for the CDR3 is TGTGCCAGCAGCTCCGGAACTAGGAGTCGGGGTCAGCCCCAGCATTTT.